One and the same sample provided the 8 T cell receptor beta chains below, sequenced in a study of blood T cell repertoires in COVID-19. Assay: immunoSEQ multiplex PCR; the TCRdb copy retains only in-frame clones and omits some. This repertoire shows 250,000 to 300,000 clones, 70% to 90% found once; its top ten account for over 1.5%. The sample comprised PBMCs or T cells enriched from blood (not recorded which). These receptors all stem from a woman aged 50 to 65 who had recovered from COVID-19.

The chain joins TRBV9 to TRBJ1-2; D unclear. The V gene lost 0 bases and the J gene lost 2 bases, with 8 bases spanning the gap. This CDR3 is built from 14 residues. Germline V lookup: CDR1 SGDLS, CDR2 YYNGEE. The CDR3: CASSVGPENYGYTF. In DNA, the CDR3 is TGTGCCAGCAGCGTAGGCCCGGAGAACTATGGCTACACCTTC.

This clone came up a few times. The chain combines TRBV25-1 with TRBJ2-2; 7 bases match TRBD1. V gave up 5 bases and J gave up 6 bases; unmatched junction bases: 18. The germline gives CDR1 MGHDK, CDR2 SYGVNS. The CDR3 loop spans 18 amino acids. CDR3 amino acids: CASSKPGGDFRRPGELFF. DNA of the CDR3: TGTGCCAGCAGTAAGCCAGGGGGAGACTTCCGACGTCCCGGGGAGCTGTTTTTT.

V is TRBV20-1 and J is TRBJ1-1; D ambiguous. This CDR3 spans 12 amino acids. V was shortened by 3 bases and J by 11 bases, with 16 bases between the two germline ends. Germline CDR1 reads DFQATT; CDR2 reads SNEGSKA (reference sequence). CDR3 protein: CSASSGTERAFF. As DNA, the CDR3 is TGCAGTGCTAGTTCCGGAACTGAGAGGGCTTTCTTT.

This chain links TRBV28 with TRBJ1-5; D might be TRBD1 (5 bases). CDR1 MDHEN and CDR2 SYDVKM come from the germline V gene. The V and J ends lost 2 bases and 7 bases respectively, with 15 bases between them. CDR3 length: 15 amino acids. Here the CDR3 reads CASSLAREGRQPQHF. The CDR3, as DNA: TGTGCCAGCAGTTTAGCCAGGGAAGGTCGGCAGCCCCAGCATTTT.

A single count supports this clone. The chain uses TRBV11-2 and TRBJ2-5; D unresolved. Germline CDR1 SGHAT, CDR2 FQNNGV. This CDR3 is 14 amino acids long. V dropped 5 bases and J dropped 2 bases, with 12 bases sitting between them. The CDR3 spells CASSPDNWQETQYF. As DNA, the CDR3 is TGTGCCAGCAGCCCCGACAACTGGCAAGAGACCCAGTACTTC.

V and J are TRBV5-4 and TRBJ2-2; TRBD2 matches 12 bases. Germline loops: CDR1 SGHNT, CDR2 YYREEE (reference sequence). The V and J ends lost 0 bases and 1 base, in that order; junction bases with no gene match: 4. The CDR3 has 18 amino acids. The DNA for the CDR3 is TGTGCCAGCAGCTTGGCTAGCGGGAGGGCCTTGAACACCGGGGAGCTGTTTTTT. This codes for CASSLASGRALNTGELFF. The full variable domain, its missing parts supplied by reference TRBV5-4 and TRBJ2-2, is ETGVTQSPTHLIKTRGQQVTLRCSSQSGHNTVSWYQQALGQGPQFIFQYYREEENGRGNFPPRFSGLQFPNYSSELNVNALELDDSALYLCASSLASGRALNTGELFFGEGSRLTVL.

Here the CDR3 DNA reads TGTGCCAGCTCACCACCGGTCGTAGGGGCCAGCTATGGCTACACCTTC. Translating gives CASSPPVVGASYGYTF. The genes are TRBV18 and TRBJ1-2; D is possibly TRBD1 (5 bases). The V end was cut by 0 bases, the J end by 4 bases, with 15 bases between. The CDR3 consists of 16 residues. Germline V CDR1 and CDR2: KGHSH, LQKENI.

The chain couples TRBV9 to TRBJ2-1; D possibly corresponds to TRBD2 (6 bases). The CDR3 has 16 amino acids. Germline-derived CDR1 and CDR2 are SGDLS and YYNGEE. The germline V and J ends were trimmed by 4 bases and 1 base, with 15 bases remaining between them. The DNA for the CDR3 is TGTGCCAGCAGCCAAAGGGACTCCTATTCCTACAATGAGCAGTTCTTC. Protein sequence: CASSQRDSYSYNEQFF.